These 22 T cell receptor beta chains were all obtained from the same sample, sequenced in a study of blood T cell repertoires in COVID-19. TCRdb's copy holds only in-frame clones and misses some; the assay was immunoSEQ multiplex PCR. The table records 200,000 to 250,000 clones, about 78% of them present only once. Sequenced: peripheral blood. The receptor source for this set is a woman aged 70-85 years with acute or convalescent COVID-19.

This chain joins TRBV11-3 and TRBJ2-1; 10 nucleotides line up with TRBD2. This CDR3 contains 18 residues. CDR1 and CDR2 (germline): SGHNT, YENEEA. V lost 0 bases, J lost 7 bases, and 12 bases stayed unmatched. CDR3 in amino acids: CASSLDGPSSGGRNEQFF. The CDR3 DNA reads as TGTGCCAGCAGCTTAGATGGGCCATCTAGCGGGGGAAGGAATGAGCAGTTCTTC.

This CDR3 reads CASSTRLGHPTGELFF. DNA for the CDR3: TGCGCCAGCAGCACCCGACTAGGACACCCTACCGGGGAGCTGTTTTTT. The gene calls are TRBV4-1 and TRBJ2-2; a weak D match, TRBD2 (6 bases). Per germline, CDR1 MGHRA and CDR2 YSYEKL. CDR3 length: 16 amino acids. V lost 5 bases to trimming and J lost 5 bases, with 18 bases between them.

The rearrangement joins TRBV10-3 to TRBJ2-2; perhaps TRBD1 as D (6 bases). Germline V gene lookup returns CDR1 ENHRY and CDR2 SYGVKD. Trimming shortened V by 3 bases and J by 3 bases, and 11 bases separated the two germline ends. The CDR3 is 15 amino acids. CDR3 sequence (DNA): TGTGCCATCAGTGATGAAGGGGGTGACACCGGGGAGCTGTTTTTT. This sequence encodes CAISDEGGDTGELFF.

CDR3 DNA sequence: TGTGCCACCAGTGATAGTACACGGACTCCCGGTACGCAGTATTTT. Amino acids: CATSDSTRTPGTQYF. This rearrangement joins TRBV24-1 to TRBJ2-3; possible D gene TRBD2, 5 bases. V lost 3 bases and J 8 bases, leaving 17 bases between the germline ends. Germline V gives CDR1 KGHDR, CDR2 SFDVKD. The CDR3 length is 15 residues.

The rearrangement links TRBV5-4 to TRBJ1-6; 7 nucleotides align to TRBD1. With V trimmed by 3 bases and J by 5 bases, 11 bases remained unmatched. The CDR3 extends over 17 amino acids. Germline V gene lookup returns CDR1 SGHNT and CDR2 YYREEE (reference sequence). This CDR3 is CASSSPREGTDNSPLHF. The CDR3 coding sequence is TGTGCCAGCAGCTCACCCCGGGAAGGGACAGATAATTCACCCCTCCACTTT.

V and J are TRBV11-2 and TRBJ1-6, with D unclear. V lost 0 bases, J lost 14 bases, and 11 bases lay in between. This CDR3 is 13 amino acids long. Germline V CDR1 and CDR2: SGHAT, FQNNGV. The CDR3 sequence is CASSLESRGALHF. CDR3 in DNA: TGTGCCAGCAGCTTAGAATCTCGCGGGGCCCTCCACTTT.

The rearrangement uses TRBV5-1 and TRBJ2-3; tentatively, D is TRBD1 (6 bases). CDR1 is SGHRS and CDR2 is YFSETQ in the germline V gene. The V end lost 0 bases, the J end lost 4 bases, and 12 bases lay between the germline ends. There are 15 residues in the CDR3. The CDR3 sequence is CASSLVQGEADTQYF. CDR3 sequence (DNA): TGCGCCAGCAGCTTGGTACAGGGTGAGGCAGATACGCAGTATTTT.

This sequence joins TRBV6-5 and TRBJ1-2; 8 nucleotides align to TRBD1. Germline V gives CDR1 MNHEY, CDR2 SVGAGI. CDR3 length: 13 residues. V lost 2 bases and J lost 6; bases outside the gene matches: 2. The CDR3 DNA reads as TGTGCCAGCAGTTACCCACAGGGGGATGGCTACACCTTC. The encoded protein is CASSYPQGDGYTF.

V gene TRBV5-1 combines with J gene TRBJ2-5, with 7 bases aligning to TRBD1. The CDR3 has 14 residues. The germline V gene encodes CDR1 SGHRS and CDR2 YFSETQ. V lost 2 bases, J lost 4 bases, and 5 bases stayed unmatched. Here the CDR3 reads CASSLSTGRETQYF. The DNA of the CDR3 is TGCGCCAGCAGCTTATCGACAGGGCGAGAGACCCAGTACTTC.

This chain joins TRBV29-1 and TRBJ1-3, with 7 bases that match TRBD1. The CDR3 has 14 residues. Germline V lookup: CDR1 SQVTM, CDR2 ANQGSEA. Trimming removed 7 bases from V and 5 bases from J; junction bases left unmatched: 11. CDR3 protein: CSAKPTGERNTIYF. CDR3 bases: TGCAGCGCTAAACCCACAGGGGAGCGAAACACCATATATTTT.

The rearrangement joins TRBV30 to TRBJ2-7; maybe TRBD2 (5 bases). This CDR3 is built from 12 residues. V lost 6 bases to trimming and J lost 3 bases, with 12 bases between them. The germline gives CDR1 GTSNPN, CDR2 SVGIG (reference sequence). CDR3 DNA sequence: TGTGCCTGTGACTTCGGGGTCTACGAGCAGTACTTC. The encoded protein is CACDFGVYEQYF.

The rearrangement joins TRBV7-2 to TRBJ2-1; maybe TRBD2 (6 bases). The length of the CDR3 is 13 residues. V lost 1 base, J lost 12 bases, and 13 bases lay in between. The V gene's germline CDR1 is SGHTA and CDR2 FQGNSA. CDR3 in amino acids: CASSLDKLGGQFF. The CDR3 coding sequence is TGTGCCAGCAGCTTAGATAAGCTGGGGGGGCAGTTCTTC.

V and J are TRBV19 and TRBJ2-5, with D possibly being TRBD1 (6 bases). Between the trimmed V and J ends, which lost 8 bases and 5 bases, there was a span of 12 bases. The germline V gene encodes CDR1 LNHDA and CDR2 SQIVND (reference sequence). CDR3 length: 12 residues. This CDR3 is CASAQGGETQYF. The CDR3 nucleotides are TGTGCCAGTGCACAGGGTGGGGAGACCCAGTACTTC.

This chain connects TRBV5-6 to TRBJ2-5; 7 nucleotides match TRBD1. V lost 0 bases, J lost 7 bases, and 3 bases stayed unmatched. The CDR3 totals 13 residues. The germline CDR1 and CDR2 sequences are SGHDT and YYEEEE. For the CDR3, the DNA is TGTGCCAGCAGCTTGGGGGACAGCCGGACCCAGTACTTC. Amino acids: CASSLGDSRTQYF. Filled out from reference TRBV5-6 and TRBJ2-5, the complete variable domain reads DAGVTQSPTHLIKTRGQQVTLRCSPKSGHDTVSWYQQALGQGPQFIFQYYEEEERQRGNFPDRFSGHQFPNYSSELNVNALLLGDSALYLCASSLGDSRTQYFGPGTRLLVL.

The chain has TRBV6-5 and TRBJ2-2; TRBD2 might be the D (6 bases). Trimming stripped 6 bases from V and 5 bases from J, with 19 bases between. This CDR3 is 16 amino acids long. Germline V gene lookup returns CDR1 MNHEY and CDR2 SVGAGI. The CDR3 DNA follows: TGTGCCAGCAGATACCGGGACTCCCCCGGTACCGGGGAGCTGTTTTTT. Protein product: CASRYRDSPGTGELFF.

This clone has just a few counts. The CDR3 sequence: CASTRTGTETQYF. CDR3 DNA: TGCGCCAGCACACGGACAGGGACAGAGACCCAGTACTTC. J is TRBJ2-5 and V is TRBV5-1, with TRBD1 matching 8 bases. With 6 bases clipped from V and 4 bases from J, the junction kept 5 bases outside the gene matches. CDR3 length: 13 amino acids. CDR1 SGHRS and CDR2 YFSETQ come from the germline V gene. Full variable domain (missing parts from reference TRBV5-1 and TRBJ2-5): KAGVTQTPRYLIKTRGQQVTLSCSPISGHRSVSWYQQTPGQGLQFLFEYFSETQRNKGNFPGRFSGRQFSNSRSEMNVSTLELGDSALYLCASTRTGTETQYFGPGTRLLVL.

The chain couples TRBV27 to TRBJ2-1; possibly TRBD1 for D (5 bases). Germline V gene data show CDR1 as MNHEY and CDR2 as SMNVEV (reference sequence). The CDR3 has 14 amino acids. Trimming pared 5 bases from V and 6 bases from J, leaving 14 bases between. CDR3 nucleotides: TGTGCCAGCAGTCCCCCCGGCAGGGTCAATGAGCAGTTCTTC. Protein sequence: CASSPPGRVNEQFF.

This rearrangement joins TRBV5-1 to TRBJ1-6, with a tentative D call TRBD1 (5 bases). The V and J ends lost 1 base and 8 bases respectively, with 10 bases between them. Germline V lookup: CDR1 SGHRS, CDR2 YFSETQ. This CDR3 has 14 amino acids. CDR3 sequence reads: CASSLSGADSPLHF. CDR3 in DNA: TGCGCCAGCAGCTTGAGCGGGGCGGATTCACCCCTCCACTTT.

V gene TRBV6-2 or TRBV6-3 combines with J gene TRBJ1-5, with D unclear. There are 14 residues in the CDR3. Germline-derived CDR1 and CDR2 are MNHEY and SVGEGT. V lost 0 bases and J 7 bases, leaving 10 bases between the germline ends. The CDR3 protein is CASSYSGRQQPQHF. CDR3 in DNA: TGTGCCAGCAGTTACTCTGGCCGTCAACAGCCCCAGCATTTT.

As DNA, the CDR3 is TGTGCCAGCAGCCGCCGCTCCAGCGGGGAGCTGTTTTTT. It translates to CASSRRSSGELFF. This rearrangement joins TRBV14 to TRBJ2-2, with D unresolved. Germline CDR1 SGHDN, CDR2 FVKESK. The CDR3 has 13 residues. Trimming took off 4 bases at V and 7 bases at J, with 10 bases between the two ends.

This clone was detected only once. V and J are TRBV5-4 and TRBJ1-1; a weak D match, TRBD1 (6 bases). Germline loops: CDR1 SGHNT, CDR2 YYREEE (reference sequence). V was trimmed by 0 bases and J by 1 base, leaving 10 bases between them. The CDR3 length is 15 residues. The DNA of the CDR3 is TGTGCCAGCAGCTTGGGTGGCAGGGGGAACACTGAAGCTTTCTTT. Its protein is CASSLGGRGNTEAFF.

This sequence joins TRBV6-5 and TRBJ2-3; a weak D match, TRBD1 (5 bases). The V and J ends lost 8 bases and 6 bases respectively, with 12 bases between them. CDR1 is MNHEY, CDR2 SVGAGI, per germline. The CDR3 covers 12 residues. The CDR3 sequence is CASGLSGDTQYF. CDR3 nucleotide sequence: TGTGCCAGCGGCCTCTCAGGGGATACGCAGTATTTT.